A single sample is the source of the 9 T cell receptor beta chains below, sequenced in a study of T cell responses to AZD1222 COVID-19 vaccine. Sequenced by immunoSEQ multiplex PCR; TCRdb stores in-frame clones only, minus some. The data hold roughly 140,000 clones, with roughly 94% observed a single time. The input for sequencing was peripheral blood, taken on day 0 of AZD1222 vaccination. Every receptor here comes from an adult in good health.

The chain has TRBV5-1 and TRBJ1-2; D is unclear. The CDR3 is 14 amino acids. The V and J ends lost 8 bases and 0 bases respectively, with 14 bases between them. Germline V lookup: CDR1 SGHRS, CDR2 YFSETQ. The CDR3: CARDRTDSNYGYTF. DNA of the CDR3: TGCGCCAGGGACCGAACAGACTCTAACTATGGCTACACCTTC.

The chain has TRBV19 and TRBJ2-1, with 9 bases matching TRBD1. The J segment lost 10 bases and the V segment lost 1 base, leaving 5 bases of the junction unmatched. Germline lookup yields CDR1 LNHDA and CDR2 SQIVND (reference sequence). The CDR3 totals 14 residues. The CDR3 DNA sequence: TGTGCCAGTAGTATAGGAGGGACAGGGAAGGAGCAGTTCTTC. Its translation: CASSIGGTGKEQFF.

The chain has TRBV19 and TRBJ1-3, with D perhaps TRBD1 (5 bases). The CDR3 sequence is 14 residues long. Between the trimmed V and J ends, which lost 5 bases and 1 base, there was a span of 9 bases. Germline assignment: CDR1 LNHDA and CDR2 SQIVND (reference sequence). The CDR3 sequence is CASSPGASGNTIYF. CDR3 sequence (DNA): TGTGCCAGTAGTCCCGGGGCGTCTGGAAACACCATATATTTT.

The chain combines TRBV3-1 (or the pseudogene TRBV3-2) with TRBJ2-1; TRBD2 is a possible D gene (6 bases). Trimming took 4 bases from V and 4 from J, leaving 17 bases between them. CDR1 is LGHDT, CDR2 YNNKEL, per germline (reference sequence). The CDR3 loop spans 16 amino acids. CDR3 amino acids: CASSLRDFNGYNEQFF. The CDR3 DNA reads TGTGCCAGCAGCCTTCGGGACTTCAATGGGTACAATGAGCAGTTCTTC.

V and J are TRBV6-5 and TRBJ1-1, with a tentative D call TRBD1 (5 bases). The germline V and J ends were trimmed by 8 bases and 2 bases, with 15 bases remaining between them. This CDR3 comprises 14 residues. Germline loops: CDR1 MNHEY, CDR2 SVGAGI. The CDR3 nucleotides are TGTGCCAGCCTACGGCTCGGGGGTAACACTGAAGCTTTCTTT. Protein: CASLRLGGNTEAFF.

This clone was recorded once. The V call is TRBV5-6, the J call TRBJ2-5; 7 bases fit TRBD2. The CDR3 spans 17 residues. CDR1 and CDR2 (germline): SGHDT, YYEEEE. Trimming removed 2 bases from V and 7 bases from J; junction bases left unmatched: 17. The CDR3 DNA reads TGTGCCAGCAGCTTCGTGGATAGCGGGCCCAATTTGGGGACCCAGTACTTC. It translates to CASSFVDSGPNLGTQYF.

The V gene is TRBV14, the J gene TRBJ1-1; D is ambiguous. The germline CDR1 and CDR2 sequences are SGHDN and FVKESK. V lost 0 bases to trimming and J lost 11 bases, with 10 bases between them. This CDR3 contains 12 residues. The CDR3 reads CASSQEARPAFF. CDR3 in DNA: TGTGCCAGCAGCCAAGAAGCGAGACCGGCTTTCTTT.

The chain carries TRBV3-1 (or the pseudogene TRBV3-2) and TRBJ2-1; possible D gene TRBD2, 6 bases. Deletions cut 5 bases from V and 0 bases from J, with 11 bases between. Germline V gives CDR1 LGHDT, CDR2 YNNKEL (reference sequence). The CDR3 is made up of 15 amino acids. CDR3 sequence (DNA): TGTGCCAGCAGCGGTAAGACTAGCTCCTACAATGAGCAGTTCTTC. The encoded protein is CASSGKTSSYNEQFF.

This clone was detected only once. V usage is TRBV4-1 and J usage is TRBJ2-1, with 7 bases aligning to TRBD1. The CDR3 is made up of 15 amino acids. The junction had 7 bases not matched to a gene; V was cut back by 1 base and J by 7 bases. The V gene's germline CDR1 is MGHRA and CDR2 YSYEKL. The CDR3 region has the DNA TGCGCCAGCAGCCAAGGGAACAGGGGTAGAAATGAGCAGTTCTTC. Its translation: CASSQGNRGRNEQFF.